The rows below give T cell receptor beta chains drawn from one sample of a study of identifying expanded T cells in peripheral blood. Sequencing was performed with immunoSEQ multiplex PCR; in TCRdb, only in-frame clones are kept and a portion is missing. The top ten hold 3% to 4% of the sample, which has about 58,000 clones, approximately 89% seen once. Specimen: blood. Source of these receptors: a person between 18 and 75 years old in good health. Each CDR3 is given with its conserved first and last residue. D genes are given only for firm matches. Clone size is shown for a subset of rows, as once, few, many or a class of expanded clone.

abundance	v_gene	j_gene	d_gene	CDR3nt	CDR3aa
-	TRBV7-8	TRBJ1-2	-	TGTGCCAGCAGCGCCACGGGGGCAGGGGAAGGCTACACCTTC	CASSATGAGEGYTF
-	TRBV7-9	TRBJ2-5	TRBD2	TGTGCCAGCAGCTCGGGGAGCGGGGCGCAAGAGACCCAGTACTTC	CASSSGSGAQETQYF
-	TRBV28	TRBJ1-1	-	TGTGCCAGCAGTCCCGACTGGGACACTGAAGCTTTCTTT	CASSPDWDTEAFF
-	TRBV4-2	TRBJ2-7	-	TGTGCCAGCAGCCAAGAGTACGAGGGAGGATACGAGCAGTACTTC	CASSQEYEGGYEQYF
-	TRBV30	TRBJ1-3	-	TGTGCCTGGCTACCGGGACATTACCCAGGAAACACCATATATTTT	CAWLPGHYPGNTIYF
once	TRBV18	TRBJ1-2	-	TGTGCCAGCTCACCACAGGAAAATGGCTACACCTTC	CASSPQENGYTF
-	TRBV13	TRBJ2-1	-	TGTGCCAGCAGCCCTCTCGGGGGAGAGGCTGATGAGCAGTTCTTC	CASSPLGGEADEQFF
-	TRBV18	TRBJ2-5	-	TGTGCCAGCTCACCCGGTCGACAGGCGCAGCAAGAGACCCAGTACTTC	CASSPGRQAQQETQYF
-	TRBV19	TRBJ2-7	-	TGTGCCAGTACTGGACACGGTGGGGACGAGCAGTACTTC	CASTGHGGDEQYF
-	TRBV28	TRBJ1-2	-	TGTGCCAGCAACCCCCCTTCGGGCCTTTATGGCTACACCTTC	CASNPPSGLYGYTF
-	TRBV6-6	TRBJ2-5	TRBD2	TGTGCCAGCAGTTACGGAGTAGCGGGAGGAGGAGAGACCCAGTACTTC	CASSYGVAGGGETQYF
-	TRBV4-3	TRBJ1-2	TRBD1	TGCGCCAGCAGCCCGCGGACAGGCCCCTATGGCTACACCTTC	CASSPRTGPYGYTF
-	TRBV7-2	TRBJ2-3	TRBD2	TGTGCCAGCAGCTTCTCCGCGGGGGTGCAGTATTTT	CASSFSAGVQYF
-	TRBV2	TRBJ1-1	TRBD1	TGTGCCAGCAGCATTGACAGGGGAACTGAAGCTTTCTTT	CASSIDRGTEAFF
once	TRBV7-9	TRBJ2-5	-	TGTGCCAGCAGCTTAAGTTCCTCGGCCAAGGAGACCCAGTACTTC	CASSLSSSAKETQYF
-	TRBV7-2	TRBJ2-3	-	TGTGCCAGCAGCTTTGGGTGGCGGGGCGCCACAGATACGCAGTATTTT	CASSFGWRGATDTQYF
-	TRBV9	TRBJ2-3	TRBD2	TGTGCCAGCAGTTTTCGACTAGCGGGAGTCGAAGATACGCAGTATTTT	CASSFRLAGVEDTQYF
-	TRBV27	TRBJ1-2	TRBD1	TGTGCCAGCAGTCCGGGACAGACATATGGCTACACCTTC	CASSPGQTYGYTF
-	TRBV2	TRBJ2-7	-	TGTGCCAGCAGTGACAGGGTGGGGGAGCAGTACTTC	CASSDRVGEQYF
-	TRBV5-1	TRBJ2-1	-	TGCGCCAGCAGCTTGGAGAGCTCCTACAATGAGCAGTTCTTC	CASSLESSYNEQFF
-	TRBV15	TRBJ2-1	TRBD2	TGTGCCACCAGCAGAAAAACGGGACTAGCGGGATCGTTCTTC	CATSRKTGLAGSFF
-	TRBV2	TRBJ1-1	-	TGTGCCAGCGCCCTACAGGGTTCCACTGAAGCTTTCTTT	CASALQGSTEAFF
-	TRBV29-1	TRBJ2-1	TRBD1	TGCAGCGTTGAAGAGAGGGACAGGGGCTTGAATGAGCAGTTCTTC	CSVEERDRGLNEQFF
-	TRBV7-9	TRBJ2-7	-	TGTGCCAGCAGCGCACGACCGCAGGGGGGCGAGCAGTACTTC	CASSARPQGGEQYF
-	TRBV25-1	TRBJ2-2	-	TGTGCCAGCAGTGGAGGGTTTAGGACTATCGCCACCGGGGAGCTGTTTTTT	CASSGGFRTIATGELFF
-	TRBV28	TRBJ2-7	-	TGTGCCAGCAGTGCCCCCGCTGGGGGTATAGACGAGCAGTACTTC	CASSAPAGGIDEQYF
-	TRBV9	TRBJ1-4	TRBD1	TGTGCCAGCAGCCCGCAAACAGGGGTGGGTGAAAAACTGTTTTTT	CASSPQTGVGEKLFF
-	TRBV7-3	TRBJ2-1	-	TGTGCCAGCAGCCTCTATCGTCTGGATGAGCAGTTCTTC	CASSLYRLDEQFF
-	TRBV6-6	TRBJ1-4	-	TGTGCCAGCAGTTACAGGGCCGAAGAAAAACTGTTTTTT	CASSYRAEEKLFF
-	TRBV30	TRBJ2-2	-	TGTGCCTGGAGTGTACAGGGTGGGGCCGGGGAGCTGTTTTTT	CAWSVQGGAGELFF
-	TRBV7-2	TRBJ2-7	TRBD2	TGTGCCAGCAGCTTAGGGTCTAGCGGGAGGGCGCACGAGCAGTACTTC	CASSLGSSGRAHEQYF
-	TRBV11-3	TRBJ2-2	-	TGTGCCAGCAGCTTAGACGCGACCTACACCGGGGAGCTGTTTTTT	CASSLDATYTGELFF
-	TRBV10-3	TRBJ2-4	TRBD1	TGTGCCATCAGTGAGTCCCTGGACAGGGGTGGCATTCAGTACTTC	CAISESLDRGGIQYF
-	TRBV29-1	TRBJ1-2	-	TGCAGCGTTGACAGGGGCGACTATGGCTACACCTTC	CSVDRGDYGYTF
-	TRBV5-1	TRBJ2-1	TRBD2	TGCGCCAGCAGCACCGGGACTACATCCAATGAGCAGTTCTTC	CASSTGTTSNEQFF
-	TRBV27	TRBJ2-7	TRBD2	TGTGCCAGCAGTTTGGGGGACGGGAGGGCCGTAAACGAGCAGTACTTC	CASSLGDGRAVNEQYF
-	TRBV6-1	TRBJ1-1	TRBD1	TGTGCCAGCAGTGAAGCAATGACAGGGGGCAGTGAAGCTTTCTTT	CASSEAMTGGSEAFF
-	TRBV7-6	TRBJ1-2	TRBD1	TGTGCCAGCAGCCCCGACAGGGGCTATGGCTACACCTTC	CASSPDRGYGYTF
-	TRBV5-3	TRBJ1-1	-	TGTGCCAGAAGCTTGTTTTCCGTACAGGAAGCTTTCTTT	CARSLFSVQEAFF
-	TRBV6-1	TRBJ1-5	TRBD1	TGTGCCAGCAGTGCCTACAGGGGGCCTCAGCCCCAGCATTTT	CASSAYRGPQPQHF
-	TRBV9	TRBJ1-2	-	TGTGCCAGCAGCGTAGCGGGACAAGGAAACTATGGCTACACCTTC	CASSVAGQGNYGYTF
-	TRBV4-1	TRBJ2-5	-	TGCGCCAGCAGCCAGCTAGGAGGACAGGAGACCCAGTACTTC	CASSQLGGQETQYF
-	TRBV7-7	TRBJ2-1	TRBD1	TGTGCTAGCAGCCGGTCCGGGACAGGGGCCGATGAGCAGTTCTTC	CASSRSGTGADEQFF
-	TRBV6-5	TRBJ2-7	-	TGTGCCAGCAGGGCAGCAACGACCTACGAGCAGTACTTC	CASRAATTYEQYF
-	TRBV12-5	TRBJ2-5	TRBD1	TGTGCTAGTGGTTGGGACAGAGAGACCCAGTACTTC	CASGWDRETQYF
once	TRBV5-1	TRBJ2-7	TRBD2	TGCGCCAGCAGCGCCACCCCTAGCCGGGGGGCCTACGAGCAGTACTTC	CASSATPSRGAYEQYF
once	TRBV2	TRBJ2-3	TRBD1	TGTGCCAGCAGTCTTGAAGGGACAGGCACAGATACGCAGTATTTT	CASSLEGTGTDTQYF
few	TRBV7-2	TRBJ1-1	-	TGTGCCAGCAGCCCCGGACAGTCGAACACTGAAGCTTTCTTT	CASSPGQSNTEAFF
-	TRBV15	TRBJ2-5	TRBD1	TGTGCCACCAGTCCGGGACAGGGTGAAGAGACCCAGTACTTC	CATSPGQGEETQYF
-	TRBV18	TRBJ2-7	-	TGTGCCAGCTCACCACGGACCGGTGGGTACGAGCAGTACTTC	CASSPRTGGYEQYF
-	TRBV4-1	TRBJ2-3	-	TGCGCCAGCAGCCGACAACTCAGGGGGGCAGATACGCAGTATTTT	CASSRQLRGADTQYF
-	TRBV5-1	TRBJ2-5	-	TGCGCCAGCAGCTTGTCTCAGGGCAGGGGAGAGACCCAGTACTTC	CASSLSQGRGETQYF